This T cell receptor (beta chain) originates from a study of regulatory T cells in long-lasting Graves disease. Both iRepertoire HTBI primers and Arm-PCR of CDR3 regions were used to build the TCR beta libraries. In the study's own analysis: Identified across the samples were approximately 60 TRBV segments and roughly 14 TRBJ segments. Each CDR3 protein is one row after TCRdb ran MiXCR on the multiplex PCR reads. The V and J calls follow TCRdb's processing rather than the paper's. Of 450,000 or so distinct CDR3 sequences in the sample, 20% were seen once. Germline-derived CDR1 and CDR2 are MDHEN and SYDVKM. This CDR3 has 12 amino acids. V was pared by 1 base and J by 5 bases, with 6 bases between. Time point specified: persistent/refractory GD, antithyroid drugs over 5 years with positive TRAb. RNA extracted from PBMCs served as the sequencing template. This clonotype was detected many times.

Sample: peripheral blood mononuclear cells (PBMCs), taken when the disease was refractory, from a patient treated with antithyroid drugs. This chain uses TRBV28 with TRBJ2-7; no reliable D call. The receptor was derived from a female donor with Graves disease. The CDR3 DNA reads TGTGCCAGCAGTTTATACGGTGACGAGCAGTACTTC. Protein product: CASSLYGDEQYF.